These T cell receptor beta chains were read from a single sample in a study of Ad26.COV2.S vaccination and SARS-CoV-2 variants. Profiled with immunoSEQ multiplex PCR; TCRdb holds only in-frame clones, not every one. The table records 430,000 or so clones, around 90% of them present only once. The sequencing used peripheral blood, collected in a trial of Ad26.COV2.S vaccine versus placebo. The receptor set was obtained from a person between 18 and 59 years old who received the Ad26.COV2.S COVID-19 vaccine or a placebo. CDR3s include the opening cysteine and the closing phenylalanine or tryptophan. Fields, in order: V gene, J gene, clone size, D gene, CDR3 protein, CDR3 DNA. A D gene is named only where the DNA matches it firmly. Not every row has a clone size; where given, it reads once, few, many or a size class.

TRBV6-4	TRBJ2-7	NA	NA	CASSVLQAAEEKQYF	TGTGCCAGCAGTGTACTCCAGGCGGCAGAAGAGAAGCAGTACTTC
TRBV30	TRBJ1-1	NA	NA	CAWSVQGRTEAFF	TGTGCCTGGAGTGTACAAGGGCGGACTGAAGCTTTCTTT
TRBV12-5	TRBJ2-1	once	NA	CASGQSLVSDEQFF	TGTGCTAGTGGTCAAAGCCTGGTCAGCGATGAGCAGTTCTTC
TRBV6-6	TRBJ2-7	NA	NA	CASSAGHYEQYF	TGTGCCAGCAGTGCGGGGCACTACGAGCAGTACTTC
TRBV19	TRBJ2-3	NA	TRBD2	CASSIGASGRADTQYF	TGTGCCAGTAGTATTGGGGCTAGCGGGAGGGCAGATACGCAGTATTTT
TRBV9	TRBJ2-2	NA	NA	CASSVGAGANTGELFF	TGTGCCAGCAGCGTAGGGGCAGGCGCGAACACCGGGGAGCTGTTTTTT
TRBV30	TRBJ1-2	once	NA	CAWSLGPSYGYTF	TGTGCCTGGAGTTTGGGACCCAGCTATGGCTACACCTTC
TRBV11-1	TRBJ2-7	NA	TRBD2	CASSFRVAGEQYF	TGTGCCAGCAGCTTCCGGGTAGCGGGCGAGCAGTACTTC
TRBV3-1/TRBV3-2	TRBJ2-7	few	NA	CASSQAGKKSYEQYF	TGTGCCAGCAGCCAAGCTGGGAAGAAGTCCTACGAGCAGTACTTC
TRBV25-1	TRBJ2-2	NA	NA	CASSDFGQGSPGELFF	TGTGCCAGCAGTGATTTCGGGCAGGGGAGTCCCGGGGAGCTGTTTTTT
TRBV5-1	TRBJ2-7	once	NA	CASSLEGQGDEQYF	TGCGCCAGCAGCTTGGAAGGCCAGGGCGACGAGCAGTACTTC
TRBV19	TRBJ2-7	NA	NA	CASSITHSYEQYF	TGTGCCAGTAGTATAACGCATTCCTACGAGCAGTACTTC
TRBV29-1	TRBJ2-7	NA	NA	CSVLQSLDEQYF	TGCAGCGTCCTTCAATCTTTAGACGAGCAGTACTTC
TRBV1	TRBJ2-2	NA	NA	CTSSQPLEREELINTGELFF	TGCACCAGCAGCCAGCCCCTTGAGCGGGAGGAACTAATAAACACCGGGGAGCTGTTTTTT
TRBV3-1/TRBV3-2	TRBJ1-1	NA	NA	CASSQDAGGTEAFF	TGTGCCAGCAGCCAAGATGCGGGGGGCACTGAAGCTTTCTTT
TRBV4-3	TRBJ2-3	NA	NA	CASSQDDPGRTDTQYF	TGCGCCAGCAGCCAAGATGACCCGGGCCGCACAGATACGCAGTATTTT
TRBV5-1	TRBJ2-3	NA	NA	CASGGWGSSSDTQYF	TGCGCCAGTGGAGGTTGGGGATCAAGCAGTGATACGCAGTATTTT
TRBV6-6	TRBJ2-7	once	NA	CASSYVLSQGYEQYF	TGTGCCAGCAGTTACGTCCTATCACAGGGCTACGAGCAGTACTTC
TRBV6-2/TRBV6-3	TRBJ1-2	few	NA	CASSYSYGYTF	TGTGCCAGCAGTTACTCGTATGGCTACACCTTC
TRBV2	TRBJ2-1	NA	NA	CASINVALGSSYNEQFF	TGTGCCAGCATAAACGTGGCTCTAGGGAGCTCCTACAATGAGCAGTTCTTC
TRBV2	TRBJ2-7	NA	TRBD1	CASRTGTGGADNNF	TGTGCCAGCAGGACCGGGACAGGGGGCGCCGACAACAACTTC
TRBV27	TRBJ2-1	NA	NA	CASSLSNSWLDEQFF	TGTGCCAGCAGTTTATCGAATTCCTGGCTCGATGAGCAGTTCTTC
TRBV15	TRBJ1-1	NA	NA	CATSRAGTRTEAFF	TGTGCCACCAGCAGAGCTGGGACACGCACTGAAGCTTTCTTT
TRBV5-5	TRBJ1-1	NA	NA	CASSPPKTTESNTEAFF	TGTGCCAGCAGCCCCCCAAAGACGACGGAATCGAACACTGAAGCTTTCTTT
TRBV18	TRBJ1-1	NA	NA	CASSPVVTGDTEAFF	TGTGCCAGCTCACCGGTTGTGACGGGGGACACTGAAGCTTTCTTT
TRBV2	TRBJ2-1	NA	TRBD1	CASSDRPDRADNEQFF	TGTGCCAGCAGTGATCGCCCCGACAGGGCCGACAATGAGCAGTTCTTC
TRBV14	TRBJ2-4	NA	NA	CASSQGPVAKNIQYF	TGTGCCAGCAGCCAAGGTCCGGTAGCCAAAAACATTCAGTACTTC
TRBV12-3/TRBV12-4	TRBJ1-5	few	NA	CASTDSNQPQHF	TGTGCCAGCACCGACAGTAATCAGCCCCAGCATTTT
TRBV29-1	TRBJ2-2	NA	NA	CSAGTSSTGELFF	TGCAGCGCAGGGACTTCCTCCACCGGGGAGCTGTTTTTT
TRBV6-2/TRBV6-3	TRBJ2-7	few	NA	CASSYSSYEQYF	TGTGCCAGCAGTTACTCTTCCTACGAGCAGTACTTC
TRBV4-1	TRBJ2-3	NA	NA	CASSPSATARTDTQYF	TGCGCCAGCAGCCCTTCAGCTACGGCCCGCACAGATACGCAGTATTTT
TRBV2	TRBJ2-6	NA	TRBD2	CASTAGDIAGANVLTF	TGTGCCAGCACCGCGGGAGATATAGCTGGGGCCAACGTCCTGACTTTC
TRBV19	TRBJ1-1	NA	NA	CASRFENTEAFF	TGTGCCAGTCGCTTTGAAAACACTGAAGCTTTCTTT
TRBV5-5	TRBJ1-2	NA	NA	CASTLSEGRFYGYTF	TGTGCCAGCACCCTATCCGAGGGCAGGTTCTATGGCTACACCTTC
TRBV7-3	TRBJ2-3	NA	NA	CASSLTLTGDTDTQYF	TGTGCCAGCAGCTTAACTTTGACAGGAGACACAGATACGCAGTATTTT
TRBV3-1/TRBV3-2	TRBJ2-5	NA	NA	CASSVLQETQYF	TGTGCCAGCAGCGTGCTCCAAGAGACCCAGTACTTC
TRBV7-6	TRBJ2-1	NA	TRBD2	CASSIRLAGTVRNEQFF	TGTGCCAGCAGCATCCGACTAGCGGGAACGGTAAGGAATGAGCAGTTCTTC
TRBV7-9	TRBJ2-7	NA	TRBD1	CASSLAPRDSSYEQYF	TGTGCCAGCAGCTTAGCGCCCCGGGACAGCTCCTACGAGCAGTACTTC
TRBV3-1/TRBV3-2	TRBJ2-1	NA	NA	CASSQPPGVSYNEQFF	TGTGCCAGCAGCCAGCCGCCCGGGGTCTCCTACAATGAGCAGTTCTTC
TRBV27	TRBJ2-1	NA	TRBD1	CASSLDRGGYNEQFF	TGTGCCAGCAGTCTGGACAGGGGGGGGTACAATGAGCAGTTCTTC